These 10 T cell receptor beta chains were sequenced from one sample in a study of OX40 agonist ivuxolimab in advanced cancers. Clones were read by immunoSEQ multiplex PCR, and TCRdb kept only the in-frame ones, dropping some. Here the sample spans some 74,000 clones, around 82% being singletons. This specimen was CD4+ or CD8+ T cells sorted from blood, taken in a trial of the OX40 agonist ivuxolimab. These receptors originate from an adult with an advanced solid tumor such as melanoma, head and neck, liver or kidney cancer.

The chain has TRBV5-4 and TRBJ2-7, with TRBD2 identical over 14 bases. The CDR3 runs to 16 residues. V trimming: 3 bases; J trimming: 1 base; junction bases outside the gene matches: 3. Germline V gene lookup returns CDR1 SGHNT and CDR2 YYREEE (reference sequence). CDR3 residues: CASSSGLAGGSYEQYF. DNA for the CDR3: TGTGCCAGCAGCTCTGGACTAGCGGGAGGATCCTACGAGCAGTACTTC.

This chain links TRBV9 with TRBJ2-3, with D unresolved. The CDR3 length is 14 residues. Trimming removed 2 bases at V and 9 bases at J, with 16 bases between. CDR1 is SGDLS, CDR2 YYNGEE, per germline. In DNA form, the CDR3 reads TGTGCCAGCAGCGTTCGACTCGCCGCGGAGACGCAGTATTTT. Residues: CASSVRLAAETQYF. The variable domain in full, with the rest retrieved from reference TRBV9 and TRBJ2-3, is DSGVTQTPKHLITATGQRVTLRCSPRSGDLSVYWYQQSLDQGLQFLIQYYNGEERAKGNILERFSAQQFPDLHSELNLSSLELGDSALYFCASSVRLAAETQYFGPGTRLTVL.

This clone came up once. This chain connects TRBV28 to TRBJ1-2; no clear D. The CDR3 consists of 15 residues. Germline V CDR1 and CDR2: MDHEN, SYDVKM. V was cut by 5 bases and J by 3 bases, with 16 bases left in between. The DNA for the CDR3 is TGTGCCAGCAGTCCTTCCCTCGGCCGTTACTATGGCTACACCTTC. Translating it yields CASSPSLGRYYGYTF.

V and J are TRBV6-5 and TRBJ2-2; 10 positions match TRBD1. The CDR3 is 15 amino acids. Trimming removed 10 bases from V and 4 bases from J; junction bases left unmatched: 9. Germline lookup yields CDR1 MNHEY and CDR2 SVGAGI. The CDR3 sequence is CATLIGTGATGELFF. CDR3 coding DNA: TGTGCCACACTAATCGGGACAGGGGCCACCGGGGAGCTGTTTTTT.

A single count supports this clone. The chain couples TRBV15 to TRBJ1-4; D remains ambiguous. Trimming left V 5 bases short and J 3 bases short, with 10 bases between. Germline V gene data show CDR1 as LNHNV and CDR2 as YYDKDF (reference sequence). CDR3 length: 14 amino acids. This chain's CDR3 is CATSSGSANEKLFF. The DNA of the CDR3 is TGTGCCACCAGCTCCGGGTCGGCTAATGAAAAACTGTTTTTT.

The V call is TRBV4-3, the J call TRBJ1-2; D is undetermined. CDR1 LGHNA and CDR2 YSLEER come from the germline V gene. The V end was cut by 1 base, the J end by 5 bases, with 8 bases between. The CDR3 spans 13 residues. The CDR3 loop reads CASSQGRFYGYTF. In DNA form, the CDR3 reads TGCGCCAGCAGCCAAGGCCGGTTTTATGGCTACACCTTC.

V is TRBV11-2 and J is TRBJ1-1; 11 bases match TRBD1. The germline gives CDR1 SGHAT, CDR2 FQNNGV. V dropped 5 bases and J dropped 3; count of bases not matched to a gene: 17. The CDR3 totals 19 residues. For the CDR3, the DNA is TGTGCCAGCAGCCCGGGTCCCGGGGACAGGGGGTTAAGGGACACTGAAGCTTTCTTT. Its translation is CASSPGPGDRGLRDTEAFF.

The J gene is TRBJ1-5, the V gene TRBV5-5; no clear D gene. CDR1 and CDR2 (germline): SGHKS, YYEKEE (reference sequence). CDR3 length equals 13 residues. V was shortened by 4 bases and J by 6 bases, with 11 bases between the two germline ends. CDR3 sequence: CASSVVMGQPQHF. In DNA, the CDR3 is TGTGCCAGCAGCGTGGTCATGGGTCAGCCCCAGCATTTT.

The chain combines TRBV28 with TRBJ2-5, with TRBD1 matching over 9 bases. Germline V lookup: CDR1 MDHEN, CDR2 SYDVKM. J gave up 5 bases and V 4 bases, and 8 bases lay outside the gene matches. The CDR3 is made up of 15 amino acids. The CDR3 region has the DNA TGTGCCAGCAGTTCTATAGGACAGGGGAGGGAGACCCAGTACTTC. It translates to CASSSIGQGRETQYF.

This chain links TRBV7-2 with TRBJ2-5, with a tentative D call TRBD2 (6 bases). The V gene's germline CDR1 is SGHTA and CDR2 FQGNSA. The CDR3 covers 13 residues. Trimming removed 4 bases from V and 11 bases from J, with 17 bases in between. The CDR3 reads CASSSLRPGRQYF. The CDR3 nucleotides read TGTGCCAGCAGCTCACTGCGACCAGGGAGGCAGTACTTC.